One sample yielded the 6 T cell receptor beta chains listed below, sequenced in a study of sequential checkpoint blockade in melanoma. The treatment was: randomized to nivolumab then ipilimumab (arm A) or the reverse (arm B). Some clones are missing from TCRdb's copy, which holds only in-frame ones; the method was immunoSEQ multiplex PCR. The table records 4,500 to 5,500 clones, 50% to 65% of them present only once. Sequencing used CD8+ T cells sorted from blood (inferred from file names), obtained from a patient given nivolumab and ipilimumab in sequence. Receptors were obtained from a human donor with melanoma.

The rearrangement uses TRBV15 and TRBJ2-5; 11 nucleotides line up with TRBD1. The CDR3 spans 18 residues. From germline, CDR1 is LNHNV and CDR2 YYDKDF (reference sequence). V was pared by 0 bases and J by 5 bases, with 11 bases of the junction left unmatched. CDR3 coding DNA: TGTGCCACCAGCAGAGATCATCGAGGACAGGGGGCTGGGGAGACCCAGTACTTC. This encodes CATSRDHRGQGAGETQYF.

This sequence joins TRBV15 and TRBJ2-1; no definite D call. Per germline, CDR1 LNHNV and CDR2 YYDKDF (reference sequence). The CDR3 has 16 amino acids. Trimming cost V 0 bases and J 4 bases, with 13 bases left between them. The CDR3 DNA sequence: TGTGCCACCAGCAGAGATTACCAGCGCCTTTACAATGAGCAGTTCTTC. Residues: CATSRDYQRLYNEQFF.

This clone was observed a few times. The chain employs TRBV2 and TRBJ1-1; 8 bases line up with TRBD1. Losses at the gene ends were 5 bases for V and 0 bases for J; bases not matched to a gene: 2. This CDR3 has 14 residues. CDR1 is SNHLY and CDR2 is FYNNEI in the germline V gene. The CDR3 bases are TGTGCCAGCAGTAGGACAGGGATGAACACTGAAGCTTTCTTT. Translated, it gives CASSRTGMNTEAFF.

V and J are TRBV15 and TRBJ2-7; TRBD2 aligns across 7 bases. This CDR3 region has 16 residues. With 0 bases clipped from V and 1 base from J, the junction kept 6 bases outside the gene matches. CDR1 is LNHNV, CDR2 YYDKDF, per germline (reference sequence). The DNA for the CDR3 is TGTGCCACCAGCAGAGATCTCGGGGAGGGGTCCTACGAGCAGTACTTC. This codes for CATSRDLGEGSYEQYF.

V and J are TRBV27 and TRBJ2-1, with D possibly matching TRBD2 (5 bases). CDR3 size: 15 residues. The germline CDR1 and CDR2 sequences are MNHEY and SMNVEV (reference sequence). Trimming left V 5 bases short and J 0 bases short, with 11 bases between. In DNA, the CDR3 is TGTGCCAGCAGTCTACTAGAGGGCTCCTACAATGAGCAGTTCTTC. This sequence encodes CASSLLEGSYNEQFF.

The genes are TRBV5-1 and TRBJ2-1; 15 bases are a match to TRBD2. The CDR3 has 19 amino acids. V gave up 3 bases and J gave up 3 bases; unmatched junction bases: 10. Germline CDR1 and CDR2: SGHRS and YFSETQ. The CDR3 DNA sequence: TGCGCCAGCAGCTCGACTGGGACTAGCGGGAGGAGTGTCTACAATGAGCAGTTCTTC. Protein: CASSSTGTSGRSVYNEQFF.